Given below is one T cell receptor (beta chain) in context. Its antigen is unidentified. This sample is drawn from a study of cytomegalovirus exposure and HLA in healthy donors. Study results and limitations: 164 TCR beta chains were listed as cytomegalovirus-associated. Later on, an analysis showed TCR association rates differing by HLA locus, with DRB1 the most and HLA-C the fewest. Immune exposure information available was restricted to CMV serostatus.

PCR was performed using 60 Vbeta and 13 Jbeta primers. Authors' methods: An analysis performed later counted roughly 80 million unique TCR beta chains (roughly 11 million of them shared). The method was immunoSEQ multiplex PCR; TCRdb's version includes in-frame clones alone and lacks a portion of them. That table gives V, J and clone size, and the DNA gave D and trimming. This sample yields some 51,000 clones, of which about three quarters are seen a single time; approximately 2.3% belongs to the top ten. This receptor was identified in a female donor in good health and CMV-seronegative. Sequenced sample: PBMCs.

The CDR3: CASSFDRGKETQYF. The CDR3 nucleotides are TGTGCCAGCAGCTTCGACAGGGGAAAGGAGACCCAGTACTTC. The chain carries TRBV7-2 and TRBJ2-5; 8 nucleotides align to TRBD1. Germline CDR1 is SGHTA and CDR2 is FQGNSA. The CDR3 spans 14 residues. V lost 3 bases to trimming and J lost 5 bases; unmatched junction nucleotides: 5.